This T cell receptor beta chain was found in a study of PD-L1 blockade in urothelial cancer. Study background: About 90% of the roughly 30 patients were men who had bladder-origin urothelial cancer. Analyzed time points were 3 weeks (second dose) and 6 weeks after therapy began. Reported median T cell count for blood samples was roughly 140,000. General observations from the study: Prediction of better survival came from below-median pretreatment blood TCR clonality.

The CDR3 runs 15 residues. The V and J ends lost 1 base and 6 bases, in that order; junction bases with no gene match: 8. Per germline, CDR1 LGHNA and CDR2 YNFKEQ. Details on this clone: Its target is not known.

Sequenced by immunoSEQ multiplex PCR; TCRdb stores in-frame clones only, minus some. The sample lists approximately 100,000 clones, roughly 88% occurring once. This TCR was recovered from a man in his fifties with urothelial cancer. The specimen was PBMCs, collected around atezolizumab (anti-PD-L1) treatment. The chain is built from TRBV4-2 and TRBJ1-2; 7 bases fit TRBD1. The CDR3 DNA reads as TGTGCCAGCAGCCAAGCTCAGACAGGGACGGATGGCTACACCTTC. It translates to CASSQAQTGTDGYTF.